This T cell receptor beta chain appears in the sequencing data of a study of human T cells and chemical hapten exposure. About the study: Scalp application of diphenylcyclopropenone was performed weekly in patients across the entire roughly 22-week study.

This clonotype has at least ten counts. Time point meaning: patch test 2, 6 weeks after DPC sensitization. Indicated treatment: therapeutic diphenylcyclopropenone sensitization with weekly scalp DPC. Original processing methods: Samples contained a median of 95,638 TCRs, with a range of about 23,224 to 700,000. Each CDR3 protein is one row after TCRdb ran MiXCR on the RACE reads. TCRdb's processing, not the authors', yielded these V and J calls. The sample includes over 85,000 distinct CDR3 sequences, 9% to 9.5% of them seen just once. The germline V gene has CDR1 SGHTA and CDR2 FQGNSA. The CDR3 contains 15 residues. V dropped 5 bases and J dropped 3 bases, with 17 bases sitting between them.

The clonotype was recovered from a middle-aged woman with alopecia areata. Some clones in this sample may be carry-over from other donors' samples. The source material was whole blood, sampled in connection with sensitization to the hapten diphenylcyclopropenone (DPC). J is TRBJ2-7 and V is TRBV7-2; a weak D match, TRBD2 (6 bases). In nucleotides, the CDR3 is TGTGCCAGCAGCAACGGCCCCTTTAGCGGCTACGAGCAGTACTTC. Translation gives CASSNGPFSGYEQYF.